This T cell receptor (beta chain) was sequenced for a study of cytomegalovirus exposure and HLA in healthy donors. Regarding this clone: Its matching antigen is unknown.

The PCR used 60 Vbeta and 13 Jbeta primers. Measured with immunoSEQ multiplex PCR; TCRdb has only the in-frame clones, and not every one. The table lists about 89,000 clones, 75% to 90% of them singletons. Findings and limits, study-wide: It was taken for granted in presence/absence analyses that sequencing depth across donors was roughly uniform. As was reported, the classifier diagnosed cytomegalovirus status with high specificity and sensitivity.

Per germline, CDR1 WNHNN and CDR2 SYGVQD (reference sequence). V dropped 3 bases and J dropped 6; count of bases not matched to a gene: 13. The CDR3 runs to 17 residues. All the people who gave samples were healthy bone marrow donors. Unrecorded immune exposure was likely among donors, who were nominally healthy when sampled. Specimen: PBMCs. The sequence came from a man aged 40-49 years in good health and CMV-seropositive. The V call is TRBV10-1, the J call TRBJ2-1, with 8 bases that match TRBD1. CDR3 sequence (DNA): TGCGCCAGCAGTGAAGTCAGGACAGGGAGACAGGCCAATGAGCAGTTCTTC. Translated: CASSEVRTGRQANEQFF.